This passage covers 18 T cell receptor beta chains from one sample sequenced in a study of CD8 T cells in ankylosing spondylitis. TCRdb analysed the 5' RACE reads with MiXCR anew, one entry per CDR3 protein. Counted here are about 260,000 distinct CDR3 sequences, 15% to 25% occurring once; the ten biggest clones make up roughly 7.4%. The specimen was blood, either unsorted or a sorted T cell fraction (not recorded which). The receptors come from a male donor with ankylosing spondylitis or in good health (not recorded which).

The chain links TRBV7-3 to TRBJ2-7, with a weak D call TRBD1 (5 bases). The CDR3 covers 16 residues. V lost 5 bases to trimming and J lost 5 bases, with 22 bases between them. Germline CDR1 and CDR2: SGHTA and FQGTGA. The CDR3 sequence: CASSRDWAGKVNEQYV. The CDR3 region has the DNA TGTGCCAGCAGCCGAGATTGGGCAGGGAAAGTAAACGAGCAGTACGTC.

This clonotype was detected many times. CDR3 nucleotide sequence: TGCAGTGCCCGAAACCCCGGGACTAGCGTCTACGAGCAGTACGTC. This gives the protein CSARNPGTSVYEQYV. This rearrangement joins TRBV20-1 to TRBJ2-7; 10 bases are a match to TRBD2. This CDR3 has 15 residues. After removal of 6 bases from V and 3 bases from J, the junction contained 11 bases not matched to a gene. Germline CDR1 and CDR2: DFQATT and SNEGSKA (reference sequence).

In this sample, this clonotype turned up a few times. CDR3 DNA: TGTGCCAGCGCCGGCGAAGAGCAGTTCTTC. It codes for CASAGEEQFF. V gene TRBV11-2 combines with J gene TRBJ2-1; D unresolved. This CDR3 has 10 residues. V was shortened by 8 bases and J by 10 bases, with 9 bases between the two germline ends. The V gene's germline CDR1 is SGHAT and CDR2 FQNNGV. The whole variable domain, remainder taken from reference TRBV11-2 and TRBJ2-1, is EAGVAQSPRYKIIEKRQSVAFWCNPISGHATLYWYQQILGQGPKLLIQFQNNGVVDDSQLPKDRFSAERLKGVDSTLKIQPAKLEDSAVYLCASAGEEQFFGPGTRLTVL.

V usage is TRBV7-8 and J usage is TRBJ2-7; D tentatively reads TRBD1 or TRBD2 (7 bases each). CDR3 size: 13 residues. Trimming shortened V by 2 bases and J by 4 bases, and 9 bases separated the two germline ends. The germline CDR1 and CDR2 sequences are SGHVS and FQNEAQ. For the CDR3, the DNA is TGTGCCAGCAGCTTACAGGGGGGGTACGAGCAGTACGTC. Translation gives CASSLQGGYEQYV.

V gene TRBV28 combines with J gene TRBJ2-4; no reliable D call. The V gene's germline CDR1 is MDHEN and CDR2 SYDVKM. This CDR3 has 15 amino acids. The V end lost 6 bases, the J end lost 5 bases, and 17 bases lay between the germline ends. In DNA, the CDR3 is TGTGCCAGCAGCCCGGACCAACGCCGACAAAACATTCAGTACTTC. Translated, it gives CASSPDQRRQNIQYF.

This clonotype was recorded a few times. This rearrangement joins TRBV5-1 to TRBJ2-3; D not resolved. V was trimmed by 1 base and J by 2 bases, leaving 8 bases between them. Looked up from germline, CDR1 is SGHRS and CDR2 is YFSETQ. This CDR3 contains 14 residues. The CDR3 DNA is TGCGCCAGCAGCTTGTCTGACAACACAGATACGCAGTATTTT. Its protein is CASSLSDNTDTQYF.

With regard to this clonotype: The junction differs from germline at one of its ends, possibly a read error. The CDR3 sequence: CTSTSLGGRTNEKLFF. The DNA for the CDR3 is TGTACCAGCACTTCCCTGGGGGGCCGCACTAATGAAAAACTGTTTTTT. The chain couples TRBV28 to TRBJ1-4, with D tentatively TRBD1 (6 bases). Germline CDR1 and CDR2: MDHEN and SYDVKM. The CDR3 is 16 amino acids.

This clonotype was seen a few times. The chain uses TRBV20-1 and TRBJ2-2; D is unclear. Germline loops: CDR1 DFQATT, CDR2 SNEGSKA (reference sequence). Trimming removed 2 bases from V and 2 bases from J, with 12 bases in between. The CDR3 loop spans 15 amino acids. CDR3 DNA sequence: TGCAGTGCTAGACCTCTCAGGAGCAACACCGGGGAGCTGTTTTTT. This translates into CSARPLRSNTGELFF.

This clonotype turned up a few times. V is TRBV18 and J is TRBJ2-5; no clear D gene. In germline, CDR1 is KGHSH, CDR2 LQKENI. The CDR3 extends over 13 amino acids. V was pared by 6 bases and J by 1 base, with 9 bases between. The CDR3 loop reads CASSLRSQETQYF. The CDR3 region has the DNA TGTGCCAGCTCCCTCAGAAGCCAAGAGACCCAGTACTTC.

In this sample, this clonotype turned up a few times. This sequence joins TRBV5-5 and TRBJ2-5; a possible D gene is TRBD1 (5 bases). The V and J ends lost 0 bases and 2 bases respectively, with 14 bases between them. CDR1 and CDR2 from the germline V gene are SGHKS and YYEKEE (reference sequence). This CDR3 region has 16 residues. The CDR3 spells CASSLGQLDLQETQYF. CDR3 DNA sequence: TGTGCCAGCAGCTTGGGACAGTTGGACCTTCAAGAGACCCAGTACTTC.

The V gene is TRBV20-1, the J gene TRBJ2-1; TRBD2 might be the D (6 bases). V lost 0 bases to trimming and J lost 4 bases, with 13 bases between them. Germline values: CDR1 DFQATT, CDR2 SNEGSKA (reference sequence). The CDR3 spans 15 residues. CDR3 sequence reads: CSARDWLALYNEQFF. Here the CDR3 DNA reads TGCAGTGCTAGAGATTGGCTAGCGCTATACAATGAGCAGTTCTTC.

The chain links TRBV9 to TRBJ2-1; 8 nucleotides match TRBD2. The CDR3 contains 15 residues. V shed 3 bases, J shed 3 bases, and the junction held 5 bases outside the gene matches. Per germline, CDR1 SGDLS and CDR2 YYNGEE. CDR3 in amino acids: CASSAGLEIYNEQFF. As DNA, the CDR3 is TGTGCCAGCAGCGCGGGACTAGAGATCTACAATGAGCAGTTCTTC.

The chain uses TRBV5-1 and TRBJ1-4; 9 positions match TRBD1. Germline values: CDR1 SGHRS, CDR2 YFSETQ. V shed 3 bases, J shed 6 bases, and the junction held 3 bases outside the gene matches. The CDR3 covers 14 residues. The CDR3 is CASSSRDRDEKLFF. CDR3 sequence (DNA): TGCGCCAGCAGCTCCCGGGACAGGGATGAAAAACTGTTTTTT.

The V and J genes are TRBV20-1 and TRBJ1-5; 8 bases agree with TRBD1. The CDR3 loop spans 14 amino acids. Germline V gene sequence: CDR1 DFQATT, CDR2 SNEGSKA (reference sequence). V dropped 5 bases and J dropped 3; count of bases not matched to a gene: 6. CDR3 loop: CSAAQGGPNQPQHF. The CDR3 nucleotides read TGCAGTGCTGCACAGGGGGGACCCAATCAGCCCCAGCATTTT.

This chain uses TRBV27 with TRBJ1-5; the match to TRBD1 covers 8 bases. This CDR3 has 18 amino acids. The junction had 11 bases not matched to a gene; V was cut back by 1 base and J by 3 bases. In germline, CDR1 is MNHEY, CDR2 SMNVEV (reference sequence). CDR3: CASSLLGLRQGTNQPQHF. The CDR3 bases are TGTGCCAGCAGTTTATTAGGCTTACGACAGGGGACCAATCAGCCCCAGCATTTT.

This clonotype showed up many times. The chain joins TRBV20-1 to TRBJ1-1; 9 bases are a match to TRBD1. Germline V gene sequence: CDR1 DFQATT, CDR2 SNEGSKA (reference sequence). V was pared by 5 bases and J by 7 bases, with 11 bases of the junction left unmatched. The CDR3 spans 14 residues. The CDR3 here is CSALPQGASIEAFF. The DNA of the CDR3 is TGCAGTGCTTTGCCACAGGGGGCCTCTATTGAAGCTTTCTTT.

This clonotype was recorded at least ten times. The chain carries TRBV29-1 and TRBJ2-2; the match to TRBD2 covers 7 bases. V was pared by 3 bases and J by 0 bases, with 4 bases of the junction left unmatched. The CDR3 consists of 15 residues. Per germline, CDR1 SQVTM and CDR2 ANQGSEA. In DNA, the CDR3 is TGCAGCGTTGATCCGGGAGGCGCGAACACCGGGGAGCTGTTTTTT. This sequence encodes CSVDPGGANTGELFF.

V and J are TRBV12-3 or TRBV12-4 and TRBJ2-1, with TRBD2 matching 7 bases. V was clipped by 3 bases and J by 9 bases; unmatched bases: 11. This CDR3 is built from 15 residues. The CDR3 DNA is TGTGCCAGCAGTTTCCCCGGACTAGTATCGGTTGAGCAGTTCTTC. Its protein product is CASSFPGLVSVEQFF.